The rows below give T cell receptor beta chains drawn from one sample of a study of T cells expressing NK-cell markers. From the 5' RACE reads, TCRdb lists one entry per CDR3 protein and no DNA. Seen in this sample are 300,000 to 500,000 distinct CDR3 sequences; the ten most common clones hold approximately 12%. Sequenced input: blood T cells: a sorted CD56 or NKG2C T cell subset, CD4+ or CD8+ T cells, or bulk PBMC T cells (not recorded which). The receptors were gathered from a woman aged 45-59 years in good health. CDR3s include the opening cysteine and the closing phenylalanine or tryptophan. Each record gives: V gene, J gene, CDR3 protein.

V: TRBV4-1
J: TRBJ2-1
CDR3: CASSQEVPAGEWNEQFF

V: TRBV7-9
J: TRBJ2-3
CDR3: CASSSQAGATDTQYF

V: TRBV12-3/TRBV12-4
J: TRBJ2-1
CDR3: CASSSGFWDIYNEQFF

V: TRBV2
J: TRBJ2-5
CDR3: CASGRVEYQETQYF

V: TRBV10-3
J: TRBJ2-5
CDR3: CAISGETGTPYQETQYF

V: TRBV6-1
J: TRBJ2-1
CDR3: CASRGGFYNEQFF

V: TRBV6-5
J: TRBJ2-7
CDR3: CASSYDGGSEQYF

V: TRBV6-2/TRBV6-3
J: TRBJ2-5
CDR3: CASSGLLQETQYF

V: TRBV11-2
J: TRBJ2-5
CDR3: CASSRGGGRETQYF

V: TRBV6-5
J: TRBJ1-1
CDR3: CASSYVGRVTTEAFF

V: TRBV4-1
J: TRBJ1-4
CDR3: CASSHSGSEKLFF

V: TRBV12-5
J: TRBJ1-2
CDR3: CASGFFMGYTF

V: TRBV12-5
J: TRBJ1-1
CDR3: CASSQGLLVTEAFF

V: TRBV2
J: TRBJ2-6
CDR3: CASSHSGTGISGANVLTF

V: TRBV24-1
J: TRBJ2-5
CDR3: CATSESGLAGEETQYF

V: TRBV5-5
J: TRBJ1-2
CDR3: CASSLRLEGALLPYGYTF

V: TRBV7-2
J: TRBJ2-5
CDR3: CASTVPGQGRGTQYF

V: TRBV5-1
J: TRBJ1-2
CDR3: CASSPMDTLYGYTF

V: TRBV20-1
J: TRBJ1-5
CDR3: CSARDRFTWGNQPQHF

V: TRBV29-1
J: TRBJ1-1
CDR3: CSVEGGTAMNTEAFF

V: TRBV9
J: TRBJ1-5
CDR3: CASSPNLGTTQPQHF

V: TRBV28
J: TRBJ1-5
CDR3: CAGRGTVGNQPQHF

V: TRBV27
J: TRBJ1-5
CDR3: CASSLGSGAQPQHF

V: TRBV7-9
J: TRBJ2-1
CDR3: CASRQVLGLAGYNEQFF

V: TRBV29-1
J: TRBJ2-1
CDR3: CSVEPWSVSSYNEQFF

V: TRBV14
J: TRBJ2-5
CDR3: CASSQDRRSQETQYF

V: TRBV15
J: TRBJ2-7
CDR3: CATSSHWDRGVAEQYF

V: TRBV12-3/TRBV12-4
J: TRBJ2-1
CDR3: CASTWGRDEQFF

V: TRBV29-1
J: TRBJ2-2
CDR3: CSVELGANTGELFF

V: TRBV27
J: TRBJ2-3
CDR3: CASRGGQSTDTQYF

V: TRBV12-5
J: TRBJ1-1
CDR3: CASGLVDVTEAFF

V: TRBV20-1
J: TRBJ2-1
CDR3: CSARDDGSSYNEQFF